Listed below are T cell receptor beta chains from one sample, sequenced in a study of circulating CD8 cells and anti-PD-1 response in melanoma. TCRdb re-called the reads through MiXCR, storing one row per CDR3 protein. The sample contains about 2,000 distinct CDR3 sequences, under 8% of which appear only once. The sample was CD8+ T cells from PBMCs, taken at baseline or after one month of anti-PD-1 therapy (not recorded which). These receptor sequences come from a human donor with melanoma. The CDR3 runs from the conserved cysteine through the conserved F or W. D genes are given only for firm matches. Not all rows give a size; the values are once, few, many and, for expanded clones, a class.

d_call,j_call,clone_size,cdr3_length,v_call,cdr3_aa,cdr3_nt
NA,TRBJ2-1,NA,15,TRBV19,CASSIGGLSYNEQFF,TGTGCCAGTAGTATTGGGGGGCTCTCCTACAATGAGCAGTTCTTC
TRBD2,TRBJ2-1,medium-sized,15,TRBV19,CASSPSGGARNEQFF,TGTGCCAGTAGTCCTAGCGGGGGGGCGCGGAATGAGCAGTTCTTC
TRBD2,TRBJ2-7,large,14,TRBV28,CASSPSGTTYEQYF,TGTGCCAGCAGCCCTAGCGGGACTACCTACGAGCAGTACTTC
NA,TRBJ1-1,medium-sized,13,TRBV5-4,CASSLYGNLEAFF,TGTGCCAGCAGCTTGTATGGGAACCTTGAAGCTTTCTTT
NA,TRBJ2-1,large,16,TRBV2,CASSAVQGSSYNEQFF,TGTGCCAGCAGTGCCGTACAGGGAAGCTCCTACAATGAGCAGTTCTTC
NA,TRBJ1-5,NA,11,TRBV27,CASGNKGPQHF,TGTGCCAGCGGAAACAAGGGGCCCCAGCATTTT
NA,TRBJ1-1,medium-sized,14,TRBV15,CATSRDMGNTEAFF,TGTGCCACCAGCAGAGACATGGGGAACACTGAAGCTTTCTTT
NA,TRBJ2-1,large,13,TRBV5-4,CASSLRGASEQFF,TGTGCCAGCAGCTTGCGGGGGGCTAGTGAGCAGTTCTTC
TRBD2,TRBJ2-1,medium-sized,15,TRBV6-4,CASSDSSGGANEQFF,TGTGCCAGCAGTGACTCTAGCGGGGGGGCCAATGAGCAGTTCTTC
NA,TRBJ2-1,medium-sized,13,TRBV19,CASSIGNYNEQFF,TGTGCCAGTAGTATAGGTAATTACAATGAGCAGTTCTTC
TRBD2,TRBJ2-3,medium-sized,15,TRBV7-2,CASSPSGGAGDTQYF,TGTGCCAGCAGCCCCAGCGGGGGGGCAGGAGATACGCAGTATTTT
TRBD1,TRBJ1-3,medium-sized,15,TRBV19,CASSVGTAFGNTIYF,TGTGCCAGTAGTGTTGGGACAGCCTTCGGAAACACCATATATTTT
NA,TRBJ2-2,medium-sized,17,TRBV24-1,CATSDLVFGGEAGELFF,TGTGCCACCAGTGATTTGGTTTTTGGAGGGGAGGCCGGGGAGCTGTTTTTT
TRBD2,TRBJ2-3,medium-sized,15,TRBV19,CASSMGSGGRDTQYF,TGTGCCAGTAGTATGGGTAGCGGGGGGCGAGATACGCAGTATTTT
NA,TRBJ1-1,medium-sized,15,TRBV2,CASTRQPSGNTEAFF,TGTGCCAGCACTCGACAGCCCAGCGGGAACACTGAAGCTTTCTTT
NA,TRBJ1-6,medium-sized,14,TRBV27,CASSSGRNNSPLHF,TGTGCCAGCTCTTCTGGACGGAATAATTCACCCCTCCACTTT
NA,TRBJ2-7,medium-sized,14,TRBV28,CASSLPGALSEQYF,TGTGCCAGCAGTTTACCGGGAGCACTCTCCGAGCAGTACTTC
NA,TRBJ1-5,medium-sized,16,TRBV4-1,CASSPRGRAGNQPQHF,TGCGCCAGCAGCCCCCGAGGCAGGGCAGGAAATCAGCCCCAGCATTTT
NA,TRBJ1-1,large,15,TRBV7-9,CASSLGQGSNTEAFF,TGTGCCAGCAGCTTAGGTCAGGGATCTAACACTGAAGCTTTCTTT
NA,TRBJ2-7,medium-sized,15,TRBV9,CASSVNGGLNEEQYF,TGTGCCAGCAGCGTTAATGGGGGCCTGAACGAGGAGCAGTACTTC
NA,TRBJ2-6,medium-sized,15,TRBV28,CASSPLEDGANVLTF,TGTGCCAGCAGTCCATTGGAGGACGGGGCCAACGTCCTGACTTTC
NA,TRBJ2-7,medium-sized,15,TRBV27,CASSFSGQGTYEQYF,TGTGCCAGCAGTTTCAGCGGGCAGGGGACCTACGAGCAGTACTTC
NA,TRBJ1-1,medium-sized,14,TRBV6-5,CASSYSNQMNEAFF,TGTGCCAGCAGTTACTCGAATCAGATGAATGAAGCTTTCTTT